These 14 T cell receptor beta chains were sequenced from one sample in a study of blood T cell repertoires in COVID-19. Method: immunoSEQ multiplex PCR; TCRdb's copy keeps in-frame clones and lacks some. Among tens of thousands of clones listed, approximately 92% were seen once. Sequencing used peripheral blood. The receptors originated from a woman over 75 with acute or convalescent COVID-19.

CDR3 nucleotide sequence: TGCGCCAGCAGCTTGTTTAGCCCTGTAACTAGTGCCGGGGAGCTGTTTTTT. This gives the protein CASSLFSPVTSAGELFF. The chain couples TRBV5-1 to TRBJ2-2; D is possibly TRBD2 (5 bases). The CDR3 spans 17 residues. V lost 1 base, J lost 6 bases, and 19 bases lay in between. CDR1 and CDR2 (germline): SGHRS, YFSETQ.

The rearrangement joins TRBV5-4 to TRBJ2-2; D gene uncertain. CDR1 and CDR2 (germline): SGHNT, YYREEE (reference sequence). CDR3 length equals 15 residues. Trimming cost V 0 bases and J 1 base, with 7 bases left between them. The CDR3, as DNA: TGTGCCAGCAGCTTGGTTCCACAGAACACCGGGGAGCTGTTTTTT. Its translation: CASSLVPQNTGELFF.

The J gene is TRBJ2-3, the V gene TRBV6-4, with 10 nucleotides matching TRBD1. The germline V gene has CDR1 MRHNA and CDR2 SNTAGT. The CDR3 extends over 16 amino acids. The J segment lost 4 bases and the V segment lost 0 bases, leaving 4 bases of the junction unmatched. The CDR3 DNA sequence: TGTGCCAGCAGTGACTCGGGGACAGGGGTGGCAGATACGCAGTATTTT. Its protein is CASSDSGTGVADTQYF.

The chain is built from TRBV7-3 and TRBJ2-5; D remains ambiguous. V lost 3 bases and J lost 4, with 9 bases in between. In germline, CDR1 is SGHTA, CDR2 FQGTGA. This CDR3 has 13 amino acids. Here the CDR3 reads CASSLTPGETQYF. The CDR3 DNA sequence: TGTGCCAGCAGCTTGACTCCGGGAGAGACCCAGTACTTC.

The chain links TRBV19 to TRBJ1-5; possibly TRBD1 for D (5 bases). The germline V and J ends were trimmed by 7 bases and 5 bases, with 21 bases remaining between them. CDR1 and CDR2 from the germline V gene are LNHDA and SQIVND (reference sequence). The CDR3 totals 16 residues. The CDR3 sequence: CASKNAAGRRDQPQHF. As DNA, the CDR3 is TGTGCCAGTAAAAATGCTGCAGGGAGGAGAGATCAGCCCCAGCATTTT.

This sequence joins TRBV5-6 and TRBJ2-1, with D maybe TRBD2 (5 bases). The CDR3 length is 12 residues. Germline V lookup: CDR1 SGHDT, CDR2 YYEEEE. The V and J ends lost 2 bases and 10 bases respectively, with 10 bases between them. CDR3 nucleotides: TGTGCCAGCAGCTTATTGGGCGGGGAGCAGTTCTTC. Protein product: CASSLLGGEQFF. Full variable domain (missing parts from reference TRBV5-6 and TRBJ2-1): DAGVTQSPTHLIKTRGQQVTLRCSPKSGHDTVSWYQQALGQGPQFIFQYYEEEERQRGNFPDRFSGHQFPNYSSELNVNALLLGDSALYLCASSLLGGEQFFGPGTRLTVL.

The chain employs TRBV2 and TRBJ1-5; 7 bases align to TRBD1. Unmatched junction bases numbered 5, after V lost 4 bases and J lost 5 bases. Germline V lookup: CDR1 SNHLY, CDR2 FYNNEI. This CDR3 is built from 14 residues. The CDR3: CASSVQGPYQPQHF. CDR3 sequence (DNA): TGTGCCAGCAGTGTACAGGGGCCTTATCAGCCCCAGCATTTT.

The rearrangement uses TRBV6-1 and TRBJ2-3; no firm D call. This CDR3 is 12 amino acids long. CDR1 is MNHNS, CDR2 SASEGT, per germline. The V end was cut by 2 bases, the J end by 6 bases, with 6 bases between. CDR3 in amino acids: CASSERRDTQYF. The CDR3 DNA reads as TGTGCCAGCAGTGAACGGCGGGATACGCAGTATTTT.

This clone was picked up one time. The rearrangement joins TRBV3-1 (or the pseudogene TRBV3-2) to TRBJ2-2, with D possibly matching TRBD1 (6 bases). This CDR3 spans 19 amino acids. CDR1 LGHDT and CDR2 YNNKEL come from the germline V gene (reference sequence). Between the trimmed V and J ends, which lost 6 bases and 3 bases, there was a span of 26 bases. This CDR3 reads CASRDQGLVGTSYTGELFF. The CDR3 DNA follows: TGTGCCAGCAGGGATCAAGGGTTAGTAGGGACATCGTACACCGGGGAGCTGTTTTTT.

The chain combines TRBV5-8 with TRBJ2-7, with a weak D call TRBD2 (6 bases). Germline-derived CDR1 and CDR2 are SGHTS and YDEGEE. Between the trimmed V and J ends, which lost 6 bases and 0 bases, there was a span of 16 bases. CDR3 length: 15 residues. The CDR3 DNA is TGTGCCAGCACCCCCGGGGCGGGGCGCTCCTACGAGCAGTACTTC. It is translated as CASTPGAGRSYEQYF.

This CDR3 is CASSVVSPDTQYF. CDR3 bases: TGTGCCAGCAGCGTAGTGAGCCCAGATACGCAGTATTTT. The rearrangement links TRBV9 to TRBJ2-3; D gene ambiguous. CDR1 and CDR2 from the germline V gene are SGDLS and YYNGEE. V lost 0 bases and J 4 bases, leaving 6 bases between the germline ends. CDR3 size: 13 residues.

V and J are TRBV3-1 (or the pseudogene TRBV3-2) and TRBJ2-7, with TRBD2 identical over 7 bases. The V gene's germline CDR1 is LGHDT and CDR2 YNNKEL (reference sequence). The CDR3 spans 14 residues. V lost 1 base, J lost 2 bases, and 2 bases stayed unmatched. CDR3 loop: CASSQVLAAYEQYF. CDR3 in DNA: TGTGCCAGCAGCCAAGTTCTAGCGGCCTACGAGCAGTACTTC.

The V call is TRBV7-3, the J call TRBJ1-2; 10 positions agree with TRBD1. Germline assignment: CDR1 SGHTA and CDR2 FQGTGA. This CDR3 is built from 14 residues. The trim removed 5 bases at V and 3 bases at J, leaving 3 bases unmatched. The CDR3 coding sequence is TGTGCCAGCAGCCCCGACAGGGGGCACTATGGCTACACCTTC. Protein product: CASSPDRGHYGYTF.

With regard to this clone: The sample has other DNA sequences that encode this CDR3 too. The CDR3, as DNA: TGTGCCAGCAGCGGGGGACAGGGGGGCACCGGGGAGCTGTTTTTT. Protein product: CASSGGQGGTGELFF. The chain has TRBV5-4 and TRBJ2-2; TRBD1 aligns across 11 bases. CDR3 length: 15 residues. In germline, CDR1 is SGHNT, CDR2 YYREEE (reference sequence). V gave up 4 bases and J gave up 4 bases; unmatched junction bases: 3. Full variable domain (missing parts from reference TRBV5-4 and TRBJ2-2): ETGVTQSPTHLIKTRGQQVTLRCSSQSGHNTVSWYQQALGQGPQFIFQYYREEENGRGNFPPRFSGLQFPNYSSELNVNALELDDSALYLCASSGGQGGTGELFFGEGSRLTVL.